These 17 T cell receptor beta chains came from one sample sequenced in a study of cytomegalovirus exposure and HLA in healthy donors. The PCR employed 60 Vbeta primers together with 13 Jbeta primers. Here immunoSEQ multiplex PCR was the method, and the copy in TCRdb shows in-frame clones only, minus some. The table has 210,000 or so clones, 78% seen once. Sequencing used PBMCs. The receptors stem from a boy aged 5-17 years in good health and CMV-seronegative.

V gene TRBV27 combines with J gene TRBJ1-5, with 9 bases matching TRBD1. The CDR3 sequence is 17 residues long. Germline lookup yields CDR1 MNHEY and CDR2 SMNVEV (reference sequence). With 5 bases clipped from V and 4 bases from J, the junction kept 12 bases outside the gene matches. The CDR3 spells CASSLVYRDRDNQPQHF. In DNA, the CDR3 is TGTGCCAGCAGTCTCGTTTACCGGGACAGGGATAATCAGCCCCAGCATTTT.

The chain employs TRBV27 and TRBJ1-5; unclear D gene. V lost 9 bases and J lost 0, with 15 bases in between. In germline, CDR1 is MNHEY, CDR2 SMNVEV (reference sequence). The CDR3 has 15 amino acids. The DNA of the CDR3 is TGTGCCAGGATAGCCTCCAAGGATAGCAATCAGCCCCAGCATTTT. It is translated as CARIASKDSNQPQHF.

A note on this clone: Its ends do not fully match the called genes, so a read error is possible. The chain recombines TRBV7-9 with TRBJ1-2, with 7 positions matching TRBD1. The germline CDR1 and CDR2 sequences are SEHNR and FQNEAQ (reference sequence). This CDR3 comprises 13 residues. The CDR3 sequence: CSSSDRDSYGYTF. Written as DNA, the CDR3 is TGTTCCAGCAGCGACCGGGACAGCTATGGCTACACCTTC.

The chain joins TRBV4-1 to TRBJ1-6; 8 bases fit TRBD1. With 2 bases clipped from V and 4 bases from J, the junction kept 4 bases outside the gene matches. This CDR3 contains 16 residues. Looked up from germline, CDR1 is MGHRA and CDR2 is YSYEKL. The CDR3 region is CASSQPGQAYNSPLHF. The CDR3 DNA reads TGCGCCAGCAGCCAACCGGGACAGGCGTATAATTCACCCCTCCACTTT.

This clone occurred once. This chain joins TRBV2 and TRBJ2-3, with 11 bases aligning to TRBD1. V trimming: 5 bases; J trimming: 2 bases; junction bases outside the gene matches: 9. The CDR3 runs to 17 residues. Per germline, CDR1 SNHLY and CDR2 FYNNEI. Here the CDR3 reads CASSRTGGRGPTDTQYF. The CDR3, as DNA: TGTGCCAGCAGTAGGACAGGGGGCAGGGGGCCCACAGATACGCAGTATTTT.

The CDR3 loop reads CASSIAQNAKNIQYF. Written as DNA, the CDR3 is TGTGCCAGTAGTATAGCGCAGAACGCCAAAAACATTCAGTACTTC. The chain recombines TRBV19 with TRBJ2-4; D call uncertain. CDR1 is LNHDA and CDR2 is SQIVND in the germline V gene (reference sequence). The CDR3 loop spans 15 amino acids. The ends were cut back, 1 base at V and 1 base at J, with 8 bases in the middle.

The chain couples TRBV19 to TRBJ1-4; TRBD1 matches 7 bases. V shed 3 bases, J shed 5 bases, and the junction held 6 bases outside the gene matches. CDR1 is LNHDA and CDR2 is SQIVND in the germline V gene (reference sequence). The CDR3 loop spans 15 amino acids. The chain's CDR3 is CASSISTGSNEKLFF. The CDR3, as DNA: TGTGCCAGTAGTATCTCGACAGGGTCGAATGAAAAACTGTTTTTT.

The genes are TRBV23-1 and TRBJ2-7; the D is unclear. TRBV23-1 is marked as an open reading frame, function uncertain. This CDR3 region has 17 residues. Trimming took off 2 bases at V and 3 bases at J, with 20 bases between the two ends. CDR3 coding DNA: TGCGCCAGCAGTCAAAACCTACCACCTGATCATATCTACGAGCAGTACTTC. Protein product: CASSQNLPPDHIYEQYF.

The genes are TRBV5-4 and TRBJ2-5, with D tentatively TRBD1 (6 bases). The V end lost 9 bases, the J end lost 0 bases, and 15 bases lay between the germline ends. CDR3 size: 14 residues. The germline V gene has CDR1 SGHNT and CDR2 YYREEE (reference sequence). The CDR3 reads CAIEETGNQETQYF. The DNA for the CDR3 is TGTGCCATCGAAGAAACAGGGAACCAAGAGACCCAGTACTTC.

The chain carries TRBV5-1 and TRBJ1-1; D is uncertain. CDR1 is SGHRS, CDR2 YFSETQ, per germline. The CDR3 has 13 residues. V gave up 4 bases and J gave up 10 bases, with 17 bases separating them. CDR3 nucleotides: TGCGCCAGCAGCCCGGAGGTGAAGAGTGGAGCTTTCTTT. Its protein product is CASSPEVKSGAFF.

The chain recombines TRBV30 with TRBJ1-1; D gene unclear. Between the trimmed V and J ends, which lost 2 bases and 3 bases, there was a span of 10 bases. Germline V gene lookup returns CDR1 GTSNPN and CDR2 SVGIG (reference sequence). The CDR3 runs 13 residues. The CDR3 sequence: CAWSKRSDTEAFF. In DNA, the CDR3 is TGTGCCTGGAGTAAGAGGTCGGACACTGAAGCTTTCTTT. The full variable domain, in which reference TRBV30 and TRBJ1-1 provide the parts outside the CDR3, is SQTIHQWPATLVQPVGSPLSLECTVEGTSNPNLYWYRQAAGRGLQLLFYSVGIGQISSEVPQNLSASRPQDRQFILSSKKLLLSDSGFYLCAWSKRSDTEAFFGQGTRLTVV.

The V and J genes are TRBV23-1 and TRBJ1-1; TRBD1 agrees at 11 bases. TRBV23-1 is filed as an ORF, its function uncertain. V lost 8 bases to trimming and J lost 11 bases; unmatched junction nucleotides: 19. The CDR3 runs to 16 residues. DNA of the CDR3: TGCGCCAGCCCCCTCCCCCCGGGACAGGGGGTCTGGGATGCTTTCTTT. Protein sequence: CASPLPPGQGVWDAFF.

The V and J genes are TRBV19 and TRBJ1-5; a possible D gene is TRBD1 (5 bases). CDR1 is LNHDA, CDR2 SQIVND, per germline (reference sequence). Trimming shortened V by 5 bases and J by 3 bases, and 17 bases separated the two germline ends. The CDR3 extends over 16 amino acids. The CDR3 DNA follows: TGTGCCAGTAGTCCCCAATCCGGGGGTATCAATCAGCCCCAGCATTTT. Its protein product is CASSPQSGGINQPQHF.

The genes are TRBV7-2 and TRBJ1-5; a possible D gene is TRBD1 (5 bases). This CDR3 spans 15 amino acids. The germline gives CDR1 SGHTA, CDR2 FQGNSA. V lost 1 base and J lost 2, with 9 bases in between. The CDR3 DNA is TGTGCCAGCAGCTTAGGACAGAAACGCAATCAGCCCCAGCATTTT. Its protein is CASSLGQKRNQPQHF.

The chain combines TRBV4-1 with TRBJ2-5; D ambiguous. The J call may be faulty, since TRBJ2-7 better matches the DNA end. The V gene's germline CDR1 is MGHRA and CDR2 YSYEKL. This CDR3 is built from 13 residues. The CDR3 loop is CASSRLSSYEQYF. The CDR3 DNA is TGCGCCAGCAGCCGCCTGAGCTCCTACGAGCAGTACTTC.

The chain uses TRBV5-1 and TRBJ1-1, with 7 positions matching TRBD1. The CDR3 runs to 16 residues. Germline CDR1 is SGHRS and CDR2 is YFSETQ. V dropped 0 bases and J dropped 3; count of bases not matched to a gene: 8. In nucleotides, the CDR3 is TGCGCCAGCAGCTTGGACCTACAGGGGCGGGACACTGAAGCTTTCTTT. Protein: CASSLDLQGRDTEAFF. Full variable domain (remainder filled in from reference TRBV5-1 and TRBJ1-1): KAGVTQTPRYLIKTRGQQVTLSCSPISGHRSVSWYQQTPGQGLQFLFEYFSETQRNKGNFPGRFSGRQFSNSRSEMNVSTLELGDSALYLCASSLDLQGRDTEAFFGQGTRLTVV.

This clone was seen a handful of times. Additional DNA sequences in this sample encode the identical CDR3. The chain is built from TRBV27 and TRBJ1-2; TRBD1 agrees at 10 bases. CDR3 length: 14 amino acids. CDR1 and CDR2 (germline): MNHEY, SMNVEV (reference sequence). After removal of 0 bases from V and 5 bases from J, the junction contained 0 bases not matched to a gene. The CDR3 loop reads CASSLSGQGYGYTF. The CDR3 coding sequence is TGTGCCAGCAGTTTATCGGGACAGGGGTATGGCTACACCTTC.